The present T cell receptor beta chain was sequenced within a study of cytotoxic CD8 clonotypes in ibrutinib-treated CLL. Study conclusions and caveats: Clonality rose at ibrutinib response and fell back toward baseline at progression.

Here immunoSEQ multiplex PCR was the method, and the copy in TCRdb shows in-frame clones only, minus some. In the table there are hundreds of thousands of clones, about three quarters of which are singletons. To note about this clone: The antigen remains undetermined.

The CDR3 has 15 amino acids. Germline lookup yields CDR1 SGHNT and CDR2 YYREEE (reference sequence). Unmatched junction bases numbered 3, after V lost 2 bases and J lost 2 bases. The chain joins TRBV5-4 to TRBJ2-5, with 10 bases that match TRBD2. Specimen: PBMCs, collected after 12 months of ibrutinib treatment. This receptor was taken from a human donor with chronic lymphocytic leukemia. CDR3 nucleotide sequence: TGTGCCAGCAGCTTCAGCGGGAGGGGACAAGAGACCCAGTACTTC. Amino acid sequence: CASSFSGRGQETQYF.